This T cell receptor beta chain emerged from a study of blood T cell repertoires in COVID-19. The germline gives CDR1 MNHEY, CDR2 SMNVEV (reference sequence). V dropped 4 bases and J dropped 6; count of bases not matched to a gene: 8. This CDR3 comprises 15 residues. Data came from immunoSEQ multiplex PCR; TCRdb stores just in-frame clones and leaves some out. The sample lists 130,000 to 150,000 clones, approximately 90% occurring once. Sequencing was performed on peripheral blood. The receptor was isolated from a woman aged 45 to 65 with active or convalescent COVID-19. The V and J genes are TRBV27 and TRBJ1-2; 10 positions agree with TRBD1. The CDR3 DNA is TGTGCCAGCAGTTCGAAGGGGACAGGGGTTAATGGCTACACCTTC. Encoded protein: CASSSKGTGVNGYTF.